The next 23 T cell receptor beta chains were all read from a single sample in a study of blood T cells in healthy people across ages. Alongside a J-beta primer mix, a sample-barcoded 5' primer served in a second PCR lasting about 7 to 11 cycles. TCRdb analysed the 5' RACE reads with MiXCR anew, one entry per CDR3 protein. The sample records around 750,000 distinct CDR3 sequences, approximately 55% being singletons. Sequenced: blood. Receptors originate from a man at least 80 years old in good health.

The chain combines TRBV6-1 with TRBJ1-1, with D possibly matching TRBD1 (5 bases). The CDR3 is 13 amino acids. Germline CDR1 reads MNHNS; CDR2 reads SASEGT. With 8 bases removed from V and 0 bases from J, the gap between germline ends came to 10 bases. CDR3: CASGQYLNTEAFF. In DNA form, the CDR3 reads TGTGCCAGCGGACAATACTTGAACACTGAAGCTTTCTTT.

CDR3 loop: CASSQARGPTNQPQHF. The CDR3, as DNA: TGCGCCAGCAGCCAAGCCCGGGGGCCCACCAATCAGCCCCAGCATTTT. The V and J genes are TRBV4-1 and TRBJ1-5; possible D gene TRBD1, 6 bases. CDR3 length: 16 residues. Trimming cost V 1 base and J 3 bases, with 13 bases left between them. Germline CDR1 and CDR2: MGHRA and YSYEKL.

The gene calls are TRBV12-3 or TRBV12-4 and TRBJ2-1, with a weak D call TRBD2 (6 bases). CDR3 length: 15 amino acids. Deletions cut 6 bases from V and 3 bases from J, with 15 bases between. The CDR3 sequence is CASSNRGTFYNEQFF. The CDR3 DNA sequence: TGTGCCAGCAGCAACCGAGGGACTTTCTACAATGAGCAGTTCTTC.

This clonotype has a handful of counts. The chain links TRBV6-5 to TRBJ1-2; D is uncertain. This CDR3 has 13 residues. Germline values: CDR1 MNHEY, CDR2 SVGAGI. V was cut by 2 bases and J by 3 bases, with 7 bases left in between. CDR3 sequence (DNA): TGTGCCAGCAGTTACACGGGCTACTATGGCTACACCTTC. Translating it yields CASSYTGYYGYTF.

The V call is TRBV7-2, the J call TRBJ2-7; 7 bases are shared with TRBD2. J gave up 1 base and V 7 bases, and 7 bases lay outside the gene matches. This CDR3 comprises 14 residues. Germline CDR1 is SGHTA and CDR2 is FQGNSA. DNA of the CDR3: TGTGCCAGCACCCAAGGACTAGTGTCCTACGAGCAGTACTTC. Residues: CASTQGLVSYEQYF.

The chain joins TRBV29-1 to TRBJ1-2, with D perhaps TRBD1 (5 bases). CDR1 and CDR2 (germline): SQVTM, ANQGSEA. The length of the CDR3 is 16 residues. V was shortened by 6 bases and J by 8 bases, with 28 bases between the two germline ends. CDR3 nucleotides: TGCAGCGTCTTACCGGGTTTAGGAGGGGAAGGAACAGGCTACACCTTC. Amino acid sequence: CSVLPGLGGEGTGYTF.

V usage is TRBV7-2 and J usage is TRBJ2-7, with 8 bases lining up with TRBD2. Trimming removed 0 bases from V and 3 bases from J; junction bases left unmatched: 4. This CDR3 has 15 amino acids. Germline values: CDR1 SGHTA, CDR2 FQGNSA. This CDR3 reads CASSLAGGRSYEQYF. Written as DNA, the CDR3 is TGTGCCAGCAGCTTAGCGGGCGGGAGGAGCTACGAGCAGTACTTC. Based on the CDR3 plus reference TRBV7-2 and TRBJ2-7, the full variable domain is GAGVSQSPSNKVTEKGKDVELRCDPISGHTALYWYRQSLGQGLEFLIYFQGNSAPDKSGLPSDRFSAERTGGSVSTLTIQRTQQEDSAVYLCASSLAGGRSYEQYFGPGTRLTVT.

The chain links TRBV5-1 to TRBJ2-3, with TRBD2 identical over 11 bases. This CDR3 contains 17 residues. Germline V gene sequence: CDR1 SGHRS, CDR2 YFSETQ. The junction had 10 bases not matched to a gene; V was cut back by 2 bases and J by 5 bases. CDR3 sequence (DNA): TGCGCCAGCAGCTTAATAGCGGGAGGGATATTTGGAGATACGCAGTATTTT. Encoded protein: CASSLIAGGIFGDTQYF.

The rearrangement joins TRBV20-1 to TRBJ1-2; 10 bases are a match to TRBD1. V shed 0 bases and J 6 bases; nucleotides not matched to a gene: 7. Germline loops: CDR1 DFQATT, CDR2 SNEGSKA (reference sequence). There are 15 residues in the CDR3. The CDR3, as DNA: TGCAGTGCTAGAGATAGGGACAGGGGAACGGATGGCTACACCTTC. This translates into CSARDRDRGTDGYTF.

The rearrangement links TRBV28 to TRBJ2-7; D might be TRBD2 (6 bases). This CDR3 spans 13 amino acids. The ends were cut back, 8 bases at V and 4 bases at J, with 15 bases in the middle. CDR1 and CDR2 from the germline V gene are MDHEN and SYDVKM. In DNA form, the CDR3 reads TGTGCCAGCTTCGGGAGTGCTGCTTACGAGCAGTACTTC. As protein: CASFGSAAYEQYF.

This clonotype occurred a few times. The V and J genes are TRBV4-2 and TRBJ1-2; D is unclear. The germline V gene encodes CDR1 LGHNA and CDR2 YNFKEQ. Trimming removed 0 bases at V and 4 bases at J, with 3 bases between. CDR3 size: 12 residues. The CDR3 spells CASSQEAYGYTF. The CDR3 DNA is TGTGCCAGCAGCCAAGAGGCCTATGGCTACACCTTC.

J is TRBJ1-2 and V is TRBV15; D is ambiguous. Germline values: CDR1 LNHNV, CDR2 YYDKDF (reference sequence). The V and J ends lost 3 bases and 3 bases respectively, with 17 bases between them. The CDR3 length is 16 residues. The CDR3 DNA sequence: TGTGCCACCAGCAGCCGGACCCTGAGTGGGGACTATGGCTACACCTTC. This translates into CATSSRTLSGDYGYTF.

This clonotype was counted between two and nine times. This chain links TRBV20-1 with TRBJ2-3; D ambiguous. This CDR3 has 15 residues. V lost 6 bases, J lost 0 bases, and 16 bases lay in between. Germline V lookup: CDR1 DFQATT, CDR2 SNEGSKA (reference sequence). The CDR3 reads CSAGRGATSTDTQYF. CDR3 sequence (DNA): TGCAGTGCAGGGCGAGGAGCGACCAGCACAGATACGCAGTATTTT.

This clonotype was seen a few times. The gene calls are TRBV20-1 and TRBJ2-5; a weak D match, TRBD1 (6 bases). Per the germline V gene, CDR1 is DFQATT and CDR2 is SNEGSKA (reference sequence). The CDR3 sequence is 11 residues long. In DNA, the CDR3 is TGCAATATAAGACAGGAGGAGACCCAGTACTTC. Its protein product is CNIRQEETQYF.

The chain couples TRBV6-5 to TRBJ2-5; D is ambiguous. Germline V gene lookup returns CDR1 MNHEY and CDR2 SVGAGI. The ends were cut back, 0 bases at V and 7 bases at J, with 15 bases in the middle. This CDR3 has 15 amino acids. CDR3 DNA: TGTGCCAGCAGTTACTCGTCGGGTGGCGGTGGGACCCAGTACTTC. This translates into CASSYSSGGGGTQYF.

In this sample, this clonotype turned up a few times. CDR3 sequence (DNA): TGTGCCATCAACTCCGGGGGGGGCCCCAGAGACGCGTATTTT. It translates to CAINSGGGPRDAYF. The chain is built from TRBV10-3 and TRBJ2-3; 8 bases line up with TRBD2. CDR1 is ENHRY, CDR2 SYGVKD, per germline. The ends lost 7 bases at V and 14 bases at J; junction bases unmatched: 17. CDR3 length: 14 residues.

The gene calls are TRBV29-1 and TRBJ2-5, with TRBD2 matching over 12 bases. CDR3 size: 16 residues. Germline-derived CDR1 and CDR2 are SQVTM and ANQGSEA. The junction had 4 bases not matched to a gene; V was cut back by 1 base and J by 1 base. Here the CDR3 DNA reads TGCAGCGTTGAAGGTGGACTAGCGGGGCCCCAAGAGACCCAGTACTTC. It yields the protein CSVEGGLAGPQETQYF.

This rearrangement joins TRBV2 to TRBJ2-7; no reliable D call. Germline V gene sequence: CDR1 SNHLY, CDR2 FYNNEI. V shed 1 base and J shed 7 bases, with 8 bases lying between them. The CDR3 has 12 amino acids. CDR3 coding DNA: TGTGCCAGCAGTGAAGGGCCTTGGGAGCAGTACTTC. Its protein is CASSEGPWEQYF. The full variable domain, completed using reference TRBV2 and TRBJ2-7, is EPEVTQTPSHQVTQMGQEVILRCVPISNHLYFYWYRQILGQKVEFLVSFYNNEISEKSEIFDDQFSVERPDGSNFTLKIRSTKLEDSAMYFCASSEGPWEQYFGPGTRLTVT.

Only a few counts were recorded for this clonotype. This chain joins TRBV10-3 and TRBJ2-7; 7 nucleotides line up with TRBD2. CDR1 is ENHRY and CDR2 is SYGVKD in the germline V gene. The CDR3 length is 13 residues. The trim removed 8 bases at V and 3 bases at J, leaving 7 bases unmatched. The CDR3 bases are TGTGCCATCGGCGCGGGAGCAGACTACGAGCAGTACTTC. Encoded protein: CAIGAGADYEQYF.

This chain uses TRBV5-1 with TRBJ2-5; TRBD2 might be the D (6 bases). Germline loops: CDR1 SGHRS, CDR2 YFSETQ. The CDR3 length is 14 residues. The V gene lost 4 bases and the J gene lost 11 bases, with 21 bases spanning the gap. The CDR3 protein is CASSRDSLAYVQYF. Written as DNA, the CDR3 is TGCGCCAGCAGCCGGGACTCATTAGCCTACGTGCAGTACTTC.

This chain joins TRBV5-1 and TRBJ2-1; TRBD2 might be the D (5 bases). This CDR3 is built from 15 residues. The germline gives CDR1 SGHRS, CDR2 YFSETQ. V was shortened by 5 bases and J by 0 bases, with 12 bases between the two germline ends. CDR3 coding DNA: TGCGCCAGCAGGATCAGCGGTAGCTCCTACAATGAGCAGTTCTTC. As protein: CASRISGSSYNEQFF.

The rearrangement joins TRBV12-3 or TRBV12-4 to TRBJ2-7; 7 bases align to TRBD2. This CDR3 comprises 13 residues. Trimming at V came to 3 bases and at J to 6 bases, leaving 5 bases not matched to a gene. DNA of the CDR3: TGTGCCAGCAGTTTTGTGGGGGGGGGCGAGCAGTACTTC. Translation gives CASSFVGGGEQYF.

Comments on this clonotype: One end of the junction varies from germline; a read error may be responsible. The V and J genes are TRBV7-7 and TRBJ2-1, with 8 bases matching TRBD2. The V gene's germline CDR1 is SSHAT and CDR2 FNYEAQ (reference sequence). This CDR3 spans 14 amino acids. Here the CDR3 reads CASSLAREVGEQFF. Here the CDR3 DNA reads TGTGCCAGCAGCCTAGCGCGGGAGGTCGGTGAGCAGTTCTTC.